This TCR beta chain was sequenced for a study of graft-versus-host responses after intestinal transplantation. Study background: Each of the recipients got a multivisceral, liver-intestinal, or isolated intestinal transplant. Each recipient received anti-thymocyte globulin induction, then tacrolimus and steroids for around 3 years. Findings of the study overall: GvH clones surfaced in recipient marrow, some emerging earlier in ileum or blood. Levels of circulating GvH clones at their peak were associated with early post-transplant HvG declines.

Data came from immunoSEQ multiplex PCR; TCRdb stores just in-frame clones and leaves some out. The table lists 84,000 or so clones, 80% to 95% of them singletons. With 2 bases removed from V and 4 bases from J, the gap between germline ends came to 11 bases. The CDR3 covers 14 residues. In germline, CDR1 is SGHDT, CDR2 YYEEEE. This clone was observed a single time. Its target is unknown. This TCR was sampled from a human donor who was the organ donor for an intestinal transplant. The material sequenced was unstimulated CD8+ T cells sorted from spleen or lymph node cells, taken before transplant. The chain uses TRBV5-6 and TRBJ2-3; D not resolved. The CDR3 reads CASSFDSGSDTQYF. The CDR3 coding sequence is TGTGCCAGCAGCTTCGATTCAGGCTCAGATACGCAGTATTTT. Full variable domain (rest looked up from reference TRBV5-6 and TRBJ2-3): DAGVTQSPTHLIKTRGQQVTLRCSPKSGHDTVSWYQQALGQGPQFIFQYYEEEERQRGNFPDRFSGHQFPNYSSELNVNALLLGDSALYLCASSFDSGSDTQYFGPGTRLTVL.